This T cell receptor beta chain was profiled in a study of T cells after yellow fever vaccination. The CDR3 extends over 12 amino acids. V was clipped by 5 bases and J by 9 bases, with 11 bases between them. CDR1 and CDR2 from the germline V gene are SEHNR and FQNEAQ (reference sequence). This clonotype appeared a few times. In TCRdb, the 5' RACE reads were re-called with MiXCR into one record per CDR3 protein. The data contain around 350,000 distinct CDR3 sequences, under 7.5% of them singletons. The sequence derives from a man aged 25-45 years who received the YFV17D yellow fever vaccine. The chain uses TRBV7-9 and TRBJ2-1; D call uncertain. This sample comprised PBMCs, obtained 5 days after the yellow fever booster vaccination. The CDR3 nucleotides read TGTGCCAGCAGCAACTTTTTGGGTGAGCAGTTCTTC. This gives the protein CASSNFLGEQFF.